The 31 T cell receptor beta chains in this list originate from one sample, sequenced in a study of cytomegalovirus exposure and HLA in healthy donors listed by TCRdb under 2017. The library was prepared using the immunoSEQ multiplex PCR assay. This is the immuneACCESS table as TCRdb keeps it, with only in-frame sequences that have V and J called. A part of the clones is gone; compared with another copy, unresolved V genes explain less than half, and the rest is unexplained. The sample includes more than 110,000 clones, with about 95% observed a single time. The top ten constitute 1.8% of the sample. Material: PBMCs. Receptors originate from a man in his late teens or twenties in good health and CMV-seropositive.

The chain joins TRBV5-1 to TRBJ1-1, with 8 nucleotides matching TRBD1. Germline V gene sequence: CDR1 SGHRS, CDR2 YFSETQ. The CDR3 consists of 17 residues. The J segment lost 1 base and the V segment lost 0 bases, leaving 8 bases of the junction unmatched. This chain's CDR3 is CASSLGGQGMGNTEAFF. The CDR3 nucleotides read TGCGCCAGCAGCTTGGGAGGACAGGGTATGGGGAACACTGAAGCTTTCTTT.

The chain combines TRBV18 with TRBJ2-5; 7 bases align to TRBD2. This CDR3 spans 15 amino acids. Germline trimming cut 0 bases from V and 2 bases from J; bases unmatched to any gene: 3. Germline V gene data show CDR1 as KGHSH and CDR2 as LQKENI. CDR3 sequence: CASSPPGRTQETQYF. The CDR3 DNA reads as TGTGCCAGCTCACCACCCGGGAGGACGCAAGAGACCCAGTACTTC.

V gene TRBV19 combines with J gene TRBJ2-1; 9 bases map to TRBD2. Germline V gene data show CDR1 as LNHDA and CDR2 as SQIVND (reference sequence). Losses at the gene ends were 1 base for V and 1 base for J; bases not matched to a gene: 5. CDR3 length: 17 residues. This CDR3 is CASSIGGLAVSYNEQFF. The DNA of the CDR3 is TGTGCCAGTAGTATAGGGGGACTAGCCGTTTCCTACAATGAGCAGTTCTTC.

This clone was observed once. This chain links TRBV19 with TRBJ2-1; maybe TRBD2 (6 bases). CDR3 length: 15 amino acids. Germline V lookup: CDR1 LNHDA, CDR2 SQIVND (reference sequence). Between the trimmed V and J ends, which lost 3 bases and 6 bases, there was a span of 15 bases. This CDR3 is CASSISGEAVNEQFF. In DNA, the CDR3 is TGTGCCAGTAGTATCTCGGGGGAAGCGGTCAATGAGCAGTTCTTC.

This clone was seen just once. This chain joins TRBV2 and TRBJ1-5; D possibly corresponds to TRBD1 (6 bases). CDR1 SNHLY and CDR2 FYNNEI come from the germline V gene. V was trimmed by 5 bases and J by 2 bases, leaving 13 bases between them. This CDR3 spans 15 amino acids. This CDR3 is CASSNPAGGNQPQHF. The CDR3, as DNA: TGTGCCAGCAGTAACCCCGCAGGGGGCAATCAGCCCCAGCATTTT.

The chain couples TRBV27 to TRBJ2-6; D gene uncertain. There are 14 residues in the CDR3. Germline CDR1 reads MNHEY; CDR2 reads SMNVEV (reference sequence). V was cut by 5 bases and J by 1 base, with 6 bases left in between. The CDR3 DNA sequence: TGTGCCAGCAGTCCCAGGTCTGGGGCCAACGTCCTGACTTTC. Protein product: CASSPRSGANVLTF.

The rearrangement uses TRBV4-2 and TRBJ2-5, with D perhaps matching TRBD1 (5 bases). Per germline, CDR1 LGHNA and CDR2 YNFKEQ. V shed 2 bases and J shed 4 bases, with 8 bases lying between them. The CDR3 extends over 13 amino acids. The CDR3 reads CASSQKGLETQYF. CDR3 DNA sequence: TGTGCCAGCAGCCAAAAGGGGTTAGAGACCCAGTACTTC.

V gene TRBV10-3 combines with J gene TRBJ2-7; 9 bases line up with TRBD2. Germline CDR1 and CDR2: ENHRY and SYGVKD. V lost 6 bases, J lost 1 base, and 4 bases stayed unmatched. The CDR3 totals 14 residues. The CDR3 reads CAIRRLADSYEQYF. The CDR3 nucleotides read TGTGCCATCAGACGACTAGCGGATTCCTACGAGCAGTACTTC.

The chain couples TRBV11-2 to TRBJ2-3, with D possibly TRBD2 on 5 matching bases. The CDR3 loop spans 16 amino acids. V was cut by 5 bases and J by 0 bases, with 15 bases left in between. CDR1 is SGHAT and CDR2 is FQNNGV in the germline V gene. CDR3 sequence (DNA): TGTGCCAGCAGCGGCGCGGGCGGACCCAGCACAGATACGCAGTATTTT. Protein sequence: CASSGAGGPSTDTQYF.

The chain joins TRBV29-1 to TRBJ2-5; 8 nucleotides align to TRBD1. CDR3 size: 14 residues. Germline V CDR1 and CDR2: SQVTM, ANQGSEA. With 4 bases clipped from V and 5 bases from J, the junction kept 9 bases outside the gene matches. CDR3 region: CSVVLGQVAETQYF. CDR3 in DNA: TGCAGCGTTGTTTTGGGACAGGTGGCTGAGACCCAGTACTTC.

J is TRBJ1-4 and V is TRBV15; D unclear. Trimming shortened V by 1 base and J by 5 bases, and 11 bases separated the two germline ends. There are 15 residues in the CDR3. Germline lookup yields CDR1 LNHNV and CDR2 YYDKDF (reference sequence). CDR3 coding DNA: TGTGCCACCAGCAGAGTCGGTGATCCCAATGAAAAACTGTTTTTT. Amino acid sequence: CATSRVGDPNEKLFF.

CDR3 in DNA: TGTGCCAGTAGTTCCTTAGCGGGGGGGGAGGAGACCCAGTACTTC. It specifies CASSSLAGGEETQYF. The V and J genes are TRBV19 and TRBJ2-5; 11 nucleotides align to TRBD2. Germline V gives CDR1 LNHDA, CDR2 SQIVND (reference sequence). V shed 5 bases, J shed 5 bases, and the junction held 7 bases outside the gene matches. This CDR3 contains 15 residues.

The V and J genes are TRBV6-6 and TRBJ2-1, with 7 bases matching TRBD1. V gave up 4 bases and J gave up 0 bases; unmatched junction bases: 3. Germline V gives CDR1 MNHNY, CDR2 SVGAGI (reference sequence). This CDR3 is 15 amino acids long. The CDR3 reads CASSLGQSSYNEQFF. CDR3 DNA: TGTGCCAGCAGTTTGGGACAGAGCTCCTACAATGAGCAGTTCTTC.

V is TRBV5-6 and J is TRBJ1-2, with D unclear. Germline lookup yields CDR1 SGHDT and CDR2 YYEEEE. Trimming removed 1 base from V and 4 bases from J, with 11 bases in between. The length of the CDR3 is 14 residues. The CDR3 here is CASSLLQDPYGYTF. CDR3 bases: TGTGCCAGCAGCTTGTTACAAGATCCCTATGGCTACACCTTC. The variable domain in full, completed from reference TRBV5-6 and TRBJ1-2, reads DAGVTQSPTHLIKTRGQQVTLRCSPKSGHDTVSWYQQALGQGPQFIFQYYEEEERQRGNFPDRFSGHQFPNYSSELNVNALLLGDSALYLCASSLLQDPYGYTFGSGTRLTVV.

The V and J genes are TRBV2 and TRBJ1-2; 7 nucleotides agree with TRBD1. V lost 1 base and J lost 6; bases outside the gene matches: 11. CDR1 SNHLY and CDR2 FYNNEI come from the germline V gene. CDR3 length: 16 amino acids. CDR3 DNA sequence: TGTGCCAGCAGTGAAGTTGGAGTAGACAGGGTGCATGGCTACACCTTC. It translates to CASSEVGVDRVHGYTF.

The chain is built from TRBV5-1 and TRBJ1-1; 7 positions agree with TRBD1. The V and J ends lost 7 bases and 1 base, in that order; junction bases with no gene match: 7. Germline V gives CDR1 SGHRS, CDR2 YFSETQ. The CDR3 length is 14 residues. The CDR3 region has the DNA TGCGCCAGCGAAACGGGACAGCCGAACACTGAAGCTTTCTTT. Amino acid sequence: CASETGQPNTEAFF.

The chain links TRBV7-6 to TRBJ2-7; 8 positions agree with TRBD1. Germline CDR1 reads SGHVS; CDR2 reads FNYEAQ. Germline trimming cut 2 bases from V and 2 bases from J; bases unmatched to any gene: 5. This CDR3 spans 15 amino acids. CDR3 amino acids: CASSLSGTGPYEQYF. CDR3 in DNA: TGTGCCAGCAGCTTATCCGGGACAGGTCCCTACGAGCAGTACTTC.

The chain combines TRBV5-4 with TRBJ2-7, with D tentatively TRBD2 (6 bases). Trimming stripped 4 bases from V and 2 bases from J, with 19 bases between. CDR1 is SGHNT, CDR2 YYREEE, per germline (reference sequence). The CDR3 covers 16 residues. In DNA form, the CDR3 reads TGTGCCAGCAGCCCGGAGGTCGCGGGACCAACCTACGAGCAGTACTTC. Amino acid sequence: CASSPEVAGPTYEQYF.

The chain recombines TRBV5-4 with TRBJ2-7, with 8 nucleotides matching TRBD2. Germline values: CDR1 SGHNT, CDR2 YYREEE (reference sequence). The V segment lost 4 bases and the J segment 6 bases; nucleotides outside the gene matches: 9. This CDR3 spans 14 amino acids. For the CDR3, the DNA is TGTGCCAGCAGCCAGCAGGGCGGGGGGAGCGAGCAGTACTTC. Its translation is CASSQQGGGSEQYF.

This clone was seen more than once but under ten times. This chain joins TRBV7-2 and TRBJ2-5; tentatively, D is TRBD2 (6 bases). V was shortened by 3 bases and J by 5 bases, with 19 bases between the two germline ends. Per the germline V gene, CDR1 is SGHTA and CDR2 is FQGNSA. This CDR3 contains 16 residues. CDR3 loop: CASSFGYRLGSETQYF. As DNA, the CDR3 is TGTGCCAGCAGCTTTGGCTATCGACTAGGAAGTGAGACCCAGTACTTC.

The V gene is TRBV29-1, the J gene TRBJ2-1, with 12 bases aligning to TRBD2. The CDR3 spans 14 residues. V dropped 7 bases and J dropped 8; count of bases not matched to a gene: 9. Germline V gene lookup returns CDR1 SQVTM and CDR2 ANQGSEA. The CDR3 nucleotides are TGCAGCGGGGGACTAGCGGGCTCTGTGGATGAGCAGTTCTTC. It is translated as CSGGLAGSVDEQFF.

The V gene is TRBV28, the J gene TRBJ2-1, with D possibly TRBD2 on 6 matching bases. In germline, CDR1 is MDHEN, CDR2 SYDVKM. V was cut by 10 bases and J by 6 bases, with 19 bases left in between. The CDR3 contains 14 residues. For the CDR3, the DNA is TGTGCCACAGCCGAGCTAATCGGGGGCAATGAGCAGTTCTTC. The encoded protein is CATAELIGGNEQFF.

This clone showed up just a few times. This chain joins TRBV28 and TRBJ1-5; a possible D gene is TRBD1 (6 bases). Germline V gene lookup returns CDR1 MDHEN and CDR2 SYDVKM. V shed 1 base and J shed 0 bases, with 13 bases lying between them. The CDR3 contains 17 residues. Here the CDR3 reads CASSLLGTSHSNQPQHF. The CDR3 DNA reads as TGTGCCAGCAGTTTATTGGGGACATCTCATAGCAATCAGCCCCAGCATTTT.

This clone has only one observation. The chain joins TRBV28 to TRBJ1-4, with 8 bases fitting TRBD1. With 6 bases clipped from V and 10 bases from J, the junction kept 7 bases outside the gene matches. CDR3 length: 13 amino acids. Germline values: CDR1 MDHEN, CDR2 SYDVKM. The CDR3 bases are TGTGCCAGCAGCTCGGGACAGGAGGCAAAACTGTTTTTT. Protein sequence: CASSSGQEAKLFF.

The rearrangement joins TRBV5-5 to TRBJ1-2, with TRBD1 matching 12 bases. The germline gives CDR1 SGHKS, CDR2 YYEKEE (reference sequence). This CDR3 is 14 amino acids long. With V trimmed by 4 bases and J by 8 bases, 6 bases remained unmatched. For the CDR3, the DNA is TGTGCCAGCAGCACGGGACAGGGGGCTTTCGGCTACACCTTC. Translation: CASSTGQGAFGYTF.

This clone has a handful of counts. This chain joins TRBV5-1 and TRBJ2-1; 8 nucleotides agree with TRBD2. Germline loops: CDR1 SGHRS, CDR2 YFSETQ. The CDR3 is 16 amino acids. After removal of 2 bases from V and 2 bases from J, the junction contained 6 bases not matched to a gene. CDR3 residues: CASSFGPGGAYNEQFF. CDR3 DNA: TGCGCCAGCAGCTTTGGTCCCGGGGGGGCCTACAATGAGCAGTTCTTC.

The chain employs TRBV19 and TRBJ1-2; D remains ambiguous. The CDR3 is made up of 16 amino acids. Between the trimmed V and J ends, which lost 3 bases and 2 bases, there was a span of 16 bases. Germline V gene lookup returns CDR1 LNHDA and CDR2 SQIVND (reference sequence). CDR3 residues: CASSISSGGANYGYTF. The DNA for the CDR3 is TGTGCCAGTAGTATTTCTTCCGGAGGAGCCAACTATGGCTACACCTTC.

This clone was observed a single time. V and J are TRBV6-5 and TRBJ1-2, with 8 bases identical to TRBD1. This CDR3 spans 13 amino acids. Germline CDR1 and CDR2: MNHEY and SVGAGI. With 7 bases clipped from V and 7 bases from J, the junction kept 8 bases outside the gene matches. CDR3 in DNA: TGTGCCAGCAAACTTGACAGGGGAGGTGGCTACACCTTC. It yields the protein CASKLDRGGGYTF.

In DNA form, the CDR3 reads TGTGCCAGCAGTGGTCAGGGGATTGGCAATCAGCCCCAGCATTTT. Translation: CASSGQGIGNQPQHF. The V and J genes are TRBV2 and TRBJ1-5, with D possibly matching TRBD1 (6 bases). CDR3 length: 15 residues. Between the trimmed V and J ends, which lost 4 bases and 2 bases, there was a span of 12 bases. CDR1 and CDR2 from the germline V gene are SNHLY and FYNNEI.

The V and J genes are TRBV10-3 and TRBJ2-7, with TRBD1 as a possible D gene (7 bases). With 4 bases removed from V and 5 bases from J, the gap between germline ends came to 9 bases. Germline V gives CDR1 ENHRY, CDR2 SYGVKD. The CDR3 is made up of 12 amino acids. CDR3 in DNA: TGTGCCATCAGTGCAGGGGGGCACGAGCAGTACTTC. Translated, it gives CAISAGGHEQYF.

V gene TRBV5-6 combines with J gene TRBJ2-5; possibly TRBD2 for D (5 bases). Germline V CDR1 and CDR2: SGHDT, YYEEEE. This CDR3 contains 14 residues. The V and J ends lost 1 base and 3 bases respectively, with 10 bases between them. CDR3 amino acids: CASSLLAREETQYF. The DNA for the CDR3 is TGTGCCAGCAGCTTGTTAGCGAGGGAAGAGACCCAGTACTTC.